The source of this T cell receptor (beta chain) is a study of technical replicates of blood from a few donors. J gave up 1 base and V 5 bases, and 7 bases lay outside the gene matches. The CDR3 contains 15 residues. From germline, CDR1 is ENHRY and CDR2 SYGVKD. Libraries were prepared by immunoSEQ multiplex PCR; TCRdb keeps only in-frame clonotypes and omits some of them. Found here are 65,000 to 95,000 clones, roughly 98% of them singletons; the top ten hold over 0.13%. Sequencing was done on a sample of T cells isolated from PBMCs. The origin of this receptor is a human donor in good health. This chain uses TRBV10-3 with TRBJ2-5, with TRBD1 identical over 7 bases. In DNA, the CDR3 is TGTGCCATCAGTAGGGACAGAACATCCCAAGAGACCCAGTACTTC. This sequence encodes CAISRDRTSQETQYF.